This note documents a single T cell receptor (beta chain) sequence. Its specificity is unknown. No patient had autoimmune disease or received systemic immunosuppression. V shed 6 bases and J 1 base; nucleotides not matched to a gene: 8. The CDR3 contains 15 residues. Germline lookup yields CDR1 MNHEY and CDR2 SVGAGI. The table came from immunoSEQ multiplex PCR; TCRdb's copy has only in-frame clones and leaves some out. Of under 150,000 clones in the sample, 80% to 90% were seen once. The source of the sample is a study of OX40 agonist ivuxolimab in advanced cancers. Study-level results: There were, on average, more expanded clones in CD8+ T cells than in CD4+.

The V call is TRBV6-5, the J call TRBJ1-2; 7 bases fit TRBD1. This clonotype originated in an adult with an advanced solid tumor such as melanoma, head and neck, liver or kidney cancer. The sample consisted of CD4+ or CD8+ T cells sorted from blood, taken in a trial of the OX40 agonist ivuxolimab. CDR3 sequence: CASRQQGLLNYGYTF. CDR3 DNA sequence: TGTGCCAGCAGGCAACAGGGGCTCCTTAACTATGGCTACACCTTC.